This T cell receptor beta chain was identified during a study of T-cell memory formation after mild COVID-19. At the level of the study: There were largely donor-specific TCR clusters. Broader study findings: Mainly CM and EM harbored the contracting CD4+ clones; mainly EMRA harbored the CD8+ ones. Clones that contracted from day 15 to 85 had balanced CD4/CD8; later expanders were CD4+ biased.

TCRdb ran MiXCR on the 5' RACE reads and lists one entry per CDR3 protein. Here the sample spans 65,000 to 100,000 distinct CDR3 sequences, about 13% being singletons. This clonotype came up a few times. Its antigen is undetermined. The clonotype originates from a man younger than 30 who had mild COVID-19 (a few samples of this study predate the infection). Cell type and time point are not known. The sample comprised PBMCs or a T cell subset sorted from them (not recorded which).

CDR3 in amino acids: CASSLAGSQETEAFF. The CDR3 region has the DNA TGTGCCAGCAGCTTAGCGGGGTCTCAAGAGACTGAAGCTTTCTTT. The rearrangement uses TRBV7-9 and TRBJ1-1, with D uncertain. The germline V and J ends were trimmed by 0 bases and 5 bases, with 13 bases remaining between them. This CDR3 has 15 residues. The germline CDR1 and CDR2 sequences are SEHNR and FQNEAQ (reference sequence).